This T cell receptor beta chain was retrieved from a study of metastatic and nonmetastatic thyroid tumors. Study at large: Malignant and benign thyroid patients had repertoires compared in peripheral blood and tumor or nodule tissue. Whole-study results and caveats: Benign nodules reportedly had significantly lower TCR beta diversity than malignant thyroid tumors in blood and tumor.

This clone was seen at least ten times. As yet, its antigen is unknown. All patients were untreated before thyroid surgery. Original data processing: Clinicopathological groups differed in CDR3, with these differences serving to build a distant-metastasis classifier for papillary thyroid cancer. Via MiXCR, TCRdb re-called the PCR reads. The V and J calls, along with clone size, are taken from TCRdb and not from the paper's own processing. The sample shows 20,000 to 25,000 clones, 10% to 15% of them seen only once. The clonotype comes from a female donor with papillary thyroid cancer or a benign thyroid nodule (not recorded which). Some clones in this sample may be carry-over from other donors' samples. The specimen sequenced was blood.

CDR3 sequence: CASSLTGTSGSRTDTQYF. The CDR3 DNA follows: TGTGCCAGCAGTCTGACCGGGACTAGCGGGAGTCGTACAGATACGCAGTATTTT. The chain joins TRBV12-3 or TRBV12-4 to TRBJ2-3; 14 bases match TRBD2. The trim removed 5 bases at V and 3 bases at J, leaving 10 bases unmatched. The CDR3 has 18 amino acids.